This paragraph covers one T cell receptor (beta chain) sequence. PCR was performed using 60 Vbeta and 13 Jbeta primers. Profiling relied on immunoSEQ multiplex PCR, and the TCRdb table lists in-frame clones only, not all of them. The sample table sets out about 160,000 clones. The CDR3 runs to 18 residues. Germline V gives CDR1 GTSNPN, CDR2 SVGIG (reference sequence). V gave up 2 bases and J gave up 2 bases; unmatched junction bases: 12. The record originates from a study of cytomegalovirus exposure and HLA in healthy donors. Sequencing input: PBMCs. The receptor's source is a young man in good health and CMV-seronegative. The chain has TRBV30 and TRBJ2-3, with 11 bases matching TRBD2. The chain's CDR3 is CAWSLLISSGGLTDTQYF. Here the CDR3 DNA reads TGTGCCTGGAGTCTTTTGATTTCTAGCGGGGGGCTCACAGATACGCAGTATTTT. The full variable domain, rest sourced from reference TRBV30 and TRBJ2-3, is SQTIHQWPATLVQPVGSPLSLECTVEGTSNPNLYWYRQAAGRGLQLLFYSVGIGQISSEVPQNLSASRPQDRQFILSSKKLLLSDSGFYLCAWSLLISSGGLTDTQYFGPGTRLTVL.